This T cell receptor (beta chain) was documented in a study of T cells in localized non-small cell lung cancer. The study, taken as a whole, reports: Heterogeneity remains possible because sequencing was limited to only one tumor region. Of the tissues analyzed, uninvolved adjacent lung showed maximal T cell clonality, greater than tumor. Median 57 top-100 tumor clones were shared with paired adjacent lung.

V lost 2 bases and J 1 base, leaving 8 bases between the germline ends. Germline V lookup: CDR1 LGHNA, CDR2 YNFKEQ. This CDR3 has 14 residues. Worth noting for this clone: Its cognate antigen is unknown.

Clones were sequenced by immunoSEQ multiplex PCR, and TCRdb holds only the in-frame ones, with some missing. Found here are about 59,000 clones, over 85% of them singletons; the top ten hold around 20%. The sequenced sample was peripheral blood, obtained before any cancer treatment. V and J are TRBV4-2 and TRBJ1-1; D is possibly TRBD1 (5 bases). This receptor was taken from a man aged 40-75 years with stage I squamous cell lung carcinoma. For the CDR3, the DNA is TGTGCCAGCAGCCAAACGGGGGAGAACACTGAAGCTTTCTTT. Amino acid sequence: CASSQTGENTEAFF.